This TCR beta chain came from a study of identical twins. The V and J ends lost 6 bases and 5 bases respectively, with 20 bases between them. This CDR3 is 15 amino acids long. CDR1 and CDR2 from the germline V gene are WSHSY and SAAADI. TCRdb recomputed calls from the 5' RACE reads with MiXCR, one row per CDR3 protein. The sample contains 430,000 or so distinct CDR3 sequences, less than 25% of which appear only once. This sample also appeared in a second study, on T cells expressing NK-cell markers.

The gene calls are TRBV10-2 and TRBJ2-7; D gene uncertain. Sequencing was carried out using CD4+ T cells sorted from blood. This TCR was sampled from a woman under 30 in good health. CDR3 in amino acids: CASRATQAGGDEQYF. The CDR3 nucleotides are TGCGCCAGCAGAGCGACTCAGGCCGGCGGAGACGAGCAGTACTTC.